What follows are 21 T cell receptor beta chains derived from one specimen sequenced in a study of blood T cells in healthy people across ages. A second PCR, run for about 6 to 12 cycles, used a sample-barcoded 5' primer plus a J-beta primer mix. Each CDR3 protein gets one entry after TCRdb re-called the 5' RACE reads with MiXCR. The sample lists 1.5 million to 2 million distinct CDR3 sequences; about 35% were seen once. The material sequenced was blood. The receptors shown here come from a woman between 25 and 40 years old in good health.

The rearrangement uses TRBV10-3 and TRBJ2-2, with D perhaps assigned TRBD1 or TRBD2 (5 bases each). This CDR3 has 13 amino acids. The V gene's germline CDR1 is ENHRY and CDR2 SYGVKD. V lost 8 bases and J lost 5, with 12 bases in between. Written as DNA, the CDR3 is TGTGCCATCTGCAGGGACGGGACCGGGGAGCTGTTTTTT. This translates into CAICRDGTGELFF.

This clonotype was seen more than once but under ten times. V is TRBV12-3 or TRBV12-4 and J is TRBJ2-3; 12 bases match TRBD2. The CDR3 contains 16 residues. The V gene end was trimmed by 3 bases and the J gene end by 4 bases; junction bases not matched to a gene: 5. Written as DNA, the CDR3 is TGTGCCAGCAGTTTTCTAGCGGGAGGGGGGGCAGATACGCAGTATTTT. Translated, it gives CASSFLAGGGADTQYF.

This clonotype turned up a few times. The rearrangement uses TRBV12-3 or TRBV12-4 and TRBJ1-1, with a possible D match to TRBD1 (5 bases). The CDR3 runs to 16 residues. The germline V and J ends were trimmed by 5 bases and 0 bases, with 16 bases remaining between them. The CDR3 here is CASSPRRGRMNTEAFF. CDR3 nucleotide sequence: TGTGCCAGCAGTCCGCGGAGGGGCCGTATGAACACTGAAGCTTTCTTT.

This clonotype appeared a few times. The chain uses TRBV20-1 and TRBJ2-5, with 11 bases identical to TRBD1. The ends lost 8 bases at V and 4 bases at J; junction bases unmatched: 6. The CDR3 consists of 13 residues. The germline CDR1 and CDR2 sequences are DFQATT and SNEGSKA (reference sequence). The CDR3 here is CSKGQGARETQYF. The DNA of the CDR3 is TGCAGTAAAGGACAGGGGGCGAGAGAGACCCAGTACTTC.

DNA for the CDR3: TGCGCCAGCAGCTTGGCGGGACAGGGGGCCATAAATGAGCAGTTCTTC. It is translated as CASSLAGQGAINEQFF. This rearrangement joins TRBV5-1 to TRBJ2-1, with 12 bases fitting TRBD1. J lost 7 bases, V lost 0 bases, and 5 bases had no gene match. The CDR3 covers 16 residues. In germline, CDR1 is SGHRS, CDR2 YFSETQ.

The chain couples TRBV7-8 to TRBJ2-3; D ambiguous. This CDR3 is 17 amino acids long. Germline assignment: CDR1 SGHVS and CDR2 FQNEAQ. V was clipped by 3 bases and J by 0 bases, with 16 bases between them. The CDR3 DNA sequence: TGTGCCAGCAGCTTGGCCCCCCTTGCGACTAGCACAGATACGCAGTATTTT. As protein: CASSLAPLATSTDTQYF.

Many counts were recorded for this clonotype. The chain is built from TRBV29-1 and TRBJ2-3, with D perhaps TRBD1 (6 bases). CDR1 is SQVTM and CDR2 is ANQGSEA in the germline V gene. CDR3 length: 13 residues. Trimming shortened V by 0 bases and J by 4 bases, and 8 bases separated the two germline ends. Here the CDR3 DNA reads TGCAGCGTTGAAGAGGGGGCATCAGATACGCAGTATTTT. Its translation is CSVEEGASDTQYF.

The sample holds a few counts of this clonotype. The V gene is TRBV27, the J gene TRBJ2-3; 10 bases fit TRBD2. The germline CDR1 and CDR2 sequences are MNHEY and SMNVEV (reference sequence). CDR3 length: 16 amino acids. Trimming took 2 bases from V and 4 from J; bases not matched to a gene: 6. CDR3 in DNA: TGTGCCAGCAGTTTAGTTAGCGGGAGGTCGCCAGATACGCAGTATTTT. Its protein product is CASSLVSGRSPDTQYF.

The rearrangement joins TRBV12-3 or TRBV12-4 to TRBJ1-1; D is unresolved. The CDR3 sequence is 14 residues long. V was cut by 7 bases and J by 7 bases, with 19 bases left in between. The CDR3 nucleotides are TGTGCCAGCATCCCCGGTAGGGTTCACGTTGAAGCTTTCTTT. Protein: CASIPGRVHVEAFF.

The rearrangement links TRBV28 to TRBJ2-2; D perhaps matches TRBD2 (5 bases). The germline V and J ends were trimmed by 1 base and 2 bases, with 8 bases remaining between them. CDR3 length: 15 residues. The V gene's germline CDR1 is MDHEN and CDR2 SYDVKM. This chain's CDR3 is CASSLLEGNTGELFF. The CDR3 DNA sequence: TGTGCCAGCAGTTTATTAGAGGGCAACACCGGGGAGCTGTTTTTT. The full variable domain, rest sourced from reference TRBV28 and TRBJ2-2, is DVKVTQSSRYLVKRTGEKVFLECVQDMDHENMFWYRQDPGLGLRLIYFSYDVKMKEKGDIPEGYSVSREKKERFSLILESASTNQTSMYLCASSLLEGNTGELFFGEGSRLTVL.

The chain links TRBV9 to TRBJ1-1; D remains unclear. This CDR3 has 15 residues. The germline V gene encodes CDR1 SGDLS and CDR2 YYNGEE. Trimming shortened V by 1 base and J by 4 bases, and 14 bases separated the two germline ends. The CDR3 DNA reads TGTGCCAGCAGCGTAATAAGGACCTTGGGCACTGAAGCTTTCTTT. As protein: CASSVIRTLGTEAFF.

In the case of this clonotype: This may be a read error, as it is one base from a much larger clone. V and J are TRBV9 and TRBJ2-5; 16 bases map to TRBD2. Germline CDR1 reads SGDLS; CDR2 reads YYNGEE. The V segment lost 4 bases and the J segment 5 bases; nucleotides outside the gene matches: 8. CDR3 size: 17 residues. The CDR3 reads CASSPGTSGRVAETQYF. Written as DNA, the CDR3 is TGTGCCAGCAGCCCGGGGACTAGCGGGAGGGTCGCGGAGACCCAGTACTTC.

The chain is built from TRBV27 and TRBJ1-1, with 10 bases matching TRBD1. V trimming: 4 bases; J trimming: 4 bases; junction bases outside the gene matches: 6. This CDR3 spans 15 amino acids. The V gene's germline CDR1 is MNHEY and CDR2 SMNVEV (reference sequence). CDR3 nucleotides: TGTGCCAGCAGTTCCCCCGGGACAGGGGTCACTGAAGCTTTCTTT. It specifies CASSSPGTGVTEAFF.

The chain has TRBV21-1 and TRBJ1-4; no DNA check was done on the table's D call, TRBD1. TRBV21-1 is an annotated pseudogene. There are 18 residues in the CDR3. The CDR3 loop is CASSKNLGGTGINEKLFF. In DNA, the CDR3 is TGTGCCAGCAGCAAAAACCTCGGGGGGACAGGAATTAATGAAAAACTGTTTTTT.

J is TRBJ1-1 and V is TRBV5-1; weak D call: TRBD1 (5 bases). The CDR3 sequence is 15 residues long. Germline V gene sequence: CDR1 SGHRS, CDR2 YFSETQ. The V and J ends lost 4 bases and 1 base respectively, with 14 bases between them. The DNA for the CDR3 is TGCGCCAGCAGCGCCGGGGCCTTGGGGAACACTGAAGCTTTCTTT. Translation: CASSAGALGNTEAFF. The full variable domain, with the rest looked up from reference TRBV5-1 and TRBJ1-1, is KAGVTQTPRYLIKTRGQQVTLSCSPISGHRSVSWYQQTPGQGLQFLFEYFSETQRNKGNFPGRFSGRQFSNSRSEMNVSTLELGDSALYLCASSAGALGNTEAFFGQGTRLTVV.

The sample holds many counts of this clonotype. The chain carries TRBV27 and TRBJ2-2; possible D gene TRBD2, 6 bases. The CDR3 sequence is 14 residues long. In germline, CDR1 is MNHEY, CDR2 SMNVEV (reference sequence). The germline V and J ends were trimmed by 5 bases and 1 base, with 8 bases remaining between them. The CDR3 DNA is TGTGCCAGCAGTCCGGGACTGAACACCGGGGAGCTGTTTTTT. It is translated as CASSPGLNTGELFF.

The genes are TRBV6-6 and TRBJ1-2; TRBD1 matches at 10 bases. This CDR3 has 13 residues. Germline CDR1 reads MNHNY; CDR2 reads SVGAGI (reference sequence). Trimming removed 7 bases from V and 8 bases from J; junction bases left unmatched: 7. CDR3 amino acids: CASMTGGRGGYTF. In DNA, the CDR3 is TGTGCCAGCATGACAGGGGGCAGGGGGGGCTACACCTTC.

There are a few counts of this clonotype. The junction departs from germline at one end; a sequencing error may be responsible. The chain carries TRBV5-4 and TRBJ1-4; D gene unclear. The CDR3 is made up of 15 amino acids. CDR1 SGHNT and CDR2 YYREEE come from the germline V gene (reference sequence). The CDR3 sequence is CAIHPLATTNEKRFF. The DNA of the CDR3 is TGTGCCATCCACCCATTGGCAACAACTAATGAAAAACGGTTTTTT.

This clonotype appeared a few times. Its ends do not fully match the called genes, so a read error is possible. DNA of the CDR3: TGTGCCAGCGGCTTGATGGGGGAGAACAATGAGCAGTTCTTC. It is translated as CASGLMGENNEQFF. The chain joins TRBV7-9 to TRBJ2-1, with D possibly called TRBD1 or TRBD2 (5 bases each). This CDR3 comprises 14 residues. CDR1 and CDR2 from the germline V gene are SEHNR and FQNEAQ (reference sequence).

This clonotype has ten or more counts. J is TRBJ2-5 and V is TRBV9; D call uncertain. The CDR3 extends over 13 amino acids. V was trimmed by 0 bases and J by 2 bases, leaving 5 bases between them. Germline loops: CDR1 SGDLS, CDR2 YYNGEE. Written as DNA, the CDR3 is TGTGCCAGCAGCGTAGGTGCGCAAGAGACCCAGTACTTC. Translation gives CASSVGAQETQYF.

The table lists this clonotype with a few counts. The J gene is TRBJ1-2, the V gene TRBV15, with unresolved D. The V gene's germline CDR1 is LNHNV and CDR2 YYDKDF (reference sequence). Trimming shortened V by 0 bases and J by 6 bases, and 17 bases separated the two germline ends. The CDR3 loop spans 16 amino acids. The CDR3 sequence: CATSRDKTDLVHGYTF. In DNA form, the CDR3 reads TGTGCCACCAGCAGAGATAAGACGGACCTAGTACATGGCTACACCTTC.